This T cell receptor beta chain came from a study of shared clonotypes between healthy human individuals. Whole-study results and caveats: Memory subsets generally showed smaller estimated richness than naive subsets did.

The study drew all its donors from Caucasian adults living in Nashville, Tennessee. Measured with immunoSEQ multiplex PCR; TCRdb has only the in-frame clones, and not every one. The data show over a million clones, around 76% seen once. Germline V gene sequence: CDR1 MNHEY, CDR2 SVGAGI. The V and J ends lost 0 bases and 2 bases, in that order; junction bases with no gene match: 0. The CDR3 spans 16 residues. On this clone itself: Its target is not known.

The receptor comes from a man between 18 and 29 years old in good health. The sequenced sample was memory CD4+ T cells sorted from blood. Stated subset: CD45RA-negative fraction. The chain uses TRBV6-5 and TRBJ2-1; 11 bases fit TRBD2. CDR3 DNA: TGTGCCAGCAGTTACTCTAGCGGGGGGGCCTACAATGAGCAGTTCTTC. This encodes CASSYSSGGAYNEQFF.